The present T cell receptor beta chain was sequenced within a study of OX40 agonist ivuxolimab in advanced cancers. Overall study context: Patients assigned to dose escalation were diagnosed with hepatocellular carcinoma, melanoma, renal cell or head and neck cancer. Study conclusions and caveats: Normalized T-cell clonal expansion was also low in a subset of nonresponders. Antigen specificity remained undetermined for the expanded peripheral T cells.

Generated by immunoSEQ multiplex PCR, the TCRdb table keeps only in-frame clones and is missing some. The profile shows over 55,000 clones, around 84% of them singletons. Concerning this clone: No antigen is known for it.

V gave up 0 bases and J gave up 3 bases; unmatched junction bases: 4. This CDR3 is built from 17 residues. Germline V lookup: CDR1 SGHRS, CDR2 YFSETQ. V and J are TRBV5-1 and TRBJ2-3; 13 bases agree with TRBD2. The sequence came from an adult with an advanced solid tumor such as melanoma, head and neck, liver or kidney cancer. Source: CD4+ or CD8+ T cells sorted from blood, taken in a trial of the OX40 agonist ivuxolimab. CDR3 amino acids: CASSLEPGLAGTDTQYF. As DNA, the CDR3 is TGCGCCAGCAGCTTGGAACCGGGACTAGCGGGAACAGATACGCAGTATTTT.